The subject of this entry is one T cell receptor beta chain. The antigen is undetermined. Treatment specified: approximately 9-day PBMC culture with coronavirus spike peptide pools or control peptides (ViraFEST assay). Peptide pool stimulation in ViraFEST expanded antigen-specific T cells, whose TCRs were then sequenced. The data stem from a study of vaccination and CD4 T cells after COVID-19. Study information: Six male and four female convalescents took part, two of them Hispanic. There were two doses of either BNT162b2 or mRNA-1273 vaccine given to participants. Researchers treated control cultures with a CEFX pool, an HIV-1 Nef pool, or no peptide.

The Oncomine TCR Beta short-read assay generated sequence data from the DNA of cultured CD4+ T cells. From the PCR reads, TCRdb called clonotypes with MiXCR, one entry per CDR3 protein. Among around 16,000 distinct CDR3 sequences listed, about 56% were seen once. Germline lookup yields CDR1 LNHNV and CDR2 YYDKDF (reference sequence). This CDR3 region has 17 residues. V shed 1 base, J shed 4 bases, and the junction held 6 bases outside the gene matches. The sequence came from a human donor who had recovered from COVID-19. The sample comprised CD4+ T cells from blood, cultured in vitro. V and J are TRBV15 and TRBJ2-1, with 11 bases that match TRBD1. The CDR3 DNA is TGTGCCACCAGCAGAGCCCCCGGGACAGGGGGTTACAATGAGCAGTTCTTC. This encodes CATSRAPGTGGYNEQFF. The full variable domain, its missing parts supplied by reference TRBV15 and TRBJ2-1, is DAMVIQNPRYQVTQFGKPVTLSCSQTLNHNVMYWYQQKSSQAPKLLFHYYDKDFNNEADTPDNFQSRRPNTSFCFLDIRSPGLGDTAMYLCATSRAPGTGGYNEQFFGPGTRLTVL.